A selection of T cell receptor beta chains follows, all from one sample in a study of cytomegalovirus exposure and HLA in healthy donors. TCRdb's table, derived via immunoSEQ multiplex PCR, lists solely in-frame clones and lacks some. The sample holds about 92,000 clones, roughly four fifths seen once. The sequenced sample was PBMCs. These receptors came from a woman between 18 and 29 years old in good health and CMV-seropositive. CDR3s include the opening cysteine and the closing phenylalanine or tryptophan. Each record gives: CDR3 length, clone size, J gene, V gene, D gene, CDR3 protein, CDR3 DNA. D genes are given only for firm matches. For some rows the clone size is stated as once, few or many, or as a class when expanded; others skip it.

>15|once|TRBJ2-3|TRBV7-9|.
CASTPLVDFTDTQYF
TGTGCCAGCACCCCCCTAGTAGATTTCACAGATACGCAGTATTTT
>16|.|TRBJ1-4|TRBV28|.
CASSSPVVTNGEKLFF
TGTGCCAGCAGTTCCCCGGTGGTCACCAATGGTGAAAAACTGTTTTTT
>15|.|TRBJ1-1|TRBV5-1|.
CASSLSWGGNTEAFF
TGCGCCAGCAGCTTGTCGTGGGGGGGGAACACTGAAGCTTTCTTT
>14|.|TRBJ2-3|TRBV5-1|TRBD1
CATQLQGNTDTQYF
TGCGCCACCCAGTTACAGGGGAACACAGATACGCAGTATTTT
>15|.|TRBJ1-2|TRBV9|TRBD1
CASSVQDRAVYGYTF
TGTGCCAGCAGCGTCCAAGACAGGGCAGTCTATGGCTACACCTTC
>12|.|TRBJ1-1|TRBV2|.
CASSGTYTEAFF
TGTGCCAGCAGTGGGACATACACTGAAGCTTTCTTT
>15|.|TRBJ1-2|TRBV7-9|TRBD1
CASSPRQGDNYGYTF
TGTGCCAGCAGCCCAAGACAGGGTGATAACTATGGCTACACCTTC
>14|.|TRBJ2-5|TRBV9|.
CASSVGEYQETQYF
TGTGCCAGCAGCGTAGGGGAGTACCAAGAGACCCAGTACTTC
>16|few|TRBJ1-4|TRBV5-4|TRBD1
CASSMGPGQEDEKLFF
TGTGCCAGCAGCATGGGACCGGGACAGGAGGATGAAAAACTGTTTTTT
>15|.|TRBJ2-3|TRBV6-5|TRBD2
CASSLAGGSTDTQYF
TGTGCCAGCAGCTTAGCGGGGGGGAGCACAGATACGCAGTATTTT
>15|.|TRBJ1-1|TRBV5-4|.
CASSLVGAEGTEAFF
TGTGCCAGCAGCTTGGTGGGCGCGGAGGGGACTGAAGCTTTCTTT
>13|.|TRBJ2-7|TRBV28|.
CASSFMGGYEQYF
TGTGCCAGCAGTTTTATGGGGGGCTACGAGCAGTACTTC
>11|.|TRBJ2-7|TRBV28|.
CASSLYHEQYF
TGTGCCAGCAGCCTCTACCACGAGCAGTACTTC
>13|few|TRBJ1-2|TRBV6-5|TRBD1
CASRTGSAGGYTF
TGTGCCAGCAGGACAGGGTCCGCTGGAGGCTACACCTTC
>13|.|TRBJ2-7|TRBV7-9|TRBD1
CASSFRQGDEQYF
TGTGCCAGCAGCTTTCGACAGGGGGATGAGCAGTACTTC
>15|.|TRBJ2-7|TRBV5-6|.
CASSSRTGSSYEQYF
TGTGCCAGCAGCTCCCGGACGGGGAGCTCCTACGAGCAGTACTTC
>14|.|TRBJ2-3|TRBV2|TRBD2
CASGRTSSTDTQYF
TGTGCCAGCGGGAGGACTAGCAGCACAGATACGCAGTATTTT
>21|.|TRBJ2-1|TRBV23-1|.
CASSHLRGRARRGGAINEQFF
TGCGCCAGCAGCCATCTAAGGGGCCGAGCCCGTCGGGGCGGGGCAATAAATGAGCAGTTCTTC
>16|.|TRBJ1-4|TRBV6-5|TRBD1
CASSYSGQGWSEKLFF
TGTGCCAGCAGTTACTCGGGACAGGGGTGGAGTGAAAAACTGTTTTTT
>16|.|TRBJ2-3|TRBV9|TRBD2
CASSAGTSGNPDTQYF
TGTGCCAGCAGCGCAGGGACTAGCGGGAACCCAGATACGCAGTATTTT
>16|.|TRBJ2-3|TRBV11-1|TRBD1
CASSLTGGADTDTQYF
TGTGCCAGCAGCTTGACAGGGGGCGCTGACACAGATACGCAGTATTTT